This T cell receptor beta chain was identified in a study of cytomegalovirus exposure and HLA in healthy donors. Amplification used 60 Vbeta primers and 13 Jbeta primers. Profiled with immunoSEQ multiplex PCR; TCRdb holds only in-frame clones, not every one. Among under 200,000 clones, roughly 80% were seen once, and the ten largest hold around 3%. V was pared by 3 bases and J by 8 bases, with 9 bases of the junction left unmatched. CDR1 is SGDLS and CDR2 is YYNGEE in the germline V gene. CDR3 length: 17 amino acids. The TCR comes from a female donor in good health and CMV-seronegative. The gene calls are TRBV9 and TRBJ2-1; TRBD2 matches 15 bases. The sample consisted of PBMCs. The CDR3 protein is CASSGGLAGGSFYEQFF. CDR3 DNA sequence: TGTGCCAGCAGCGGCGGACTAGCGGGAGGGTCTTTCTATGAGCAGTTCTTC.